This T cell receptor beta chain was recovered during a study of T cell repertoires in cytomegalovirus infection. Points on this clonotype: Its antigen is unidentified.

TCRdb redid the calling of the reads with MiXCR, one entry per CDR3 protein. This table holds around 710,000 distinct CDR3 sequences, about 28% found once. CDR1 and CDR2 (germline): SQVTM, ANQGSEA. The trim removed 6 bases at V and 6 bases at J, leaving 10 bases unmatched. This CDR3 region has 13 residues. The J gene is TRBJ1-2, the V gene TRBV29-1, with 7 bases fitting TRBD1. This clonotype was obtained from a human donor in good health (CMV status not recorded). Some clones in this sample may be carry-over from other donors' samples. The source was cultured CD8+ T cells from PBMCs, collected from culture after CMV antigen stimulation. CDR3 sequence (DNA): TGCAGCGTGAGGGACAGCTTAGGAGATGGCTACACCTTC. It translates to CSVRDSLGDGYTF.